This T cell receptor (beta chain) was observed in a study of T cells after yellow fever vaccination. Study-level background: Researchers used SMART-Seq v4 Ultra Low Input to prepare fractions that had low cell numbers. Study-wide results and limits: Any FACS-sorted repertoire could hold abundant clonotypes that contaminate it from the bulk population.

About this clonotype itself: The antigen is unknown.

CDR1 and CDR2 (germline): MNHEY, SVGAGI. The CDR3 is 17 amino acids. With V trimmed by 2 bases and J by 5 bases, 13 bases remained unmatched. MiXCR, run by TCRdb on the 5' RACE reads, gives a single entry per CDR3 protein. The profile covers about 320,000 distinct CDR3 sequences, with about 12% appearing a single time and around 3% taken by the ten largest. This TCR was recovered from a man aged 18 to 30 who received the YFV17D yellow fever vaccine. This material consisted of CD4+ T cells sorted from PBMCs, taken 15 days after the yellow fever booster vaccination. The chain carries TRBV6-5 and TRBJ2-5; 8 bases line up with TRBD1. The CDR3 DNA is TGTGCCAGCAGTTACCGCGGGACAGGTCGGGCAAGGGAGACCCAGTACTTC. Its translation is CASSYRGTGRARETQYF.